This entry lists 28 T cell receptor beta chains sequenced from one sample in a study of T-cell memory formation after mild COVID-19. TCRdb itself ran the 5' RACE reads through MiXCR, one entry per CDR3 protein. In the table there are hundreds of thousands of distinct CDR3 sequences, roughly 15% of which are singletons. Source material: PBMCs or a T cell subset sorted from them (not recorded which). These receptor sequences come from a man younger than 30 who had mild COVID-19 (a few samples of this study predate the infection). Cell type and time point are not known.

The chain links TRBV7-9 to TRBJ2-5, with D maybe TRBD2 (6 bases). V was trimmed by 5 bases and J by 2 bases, leaving 21 bases between them. CDR3 length: 17 residues. Germline loops: CDR1 SEHNR, CDR2 FQNEAQ (reference sequence). DNA for the CDR3: TGTGCCAGCAGCCCCGGCGTGGTCGGGGGAGGACAAGAGACCCAGTACTTC. As protein: CASSPGVVGGGQETQYF.

Only a few counts were recorded for this clonotype. The CDR3 DNA is TGTGCCAGCAGCCCCCCCGGACAAGTTTACACTGAAGCTTTCTTT. Its protein is CASSPPGQVYTEAFF. V is TRBV5-4 and J is TRBJ1-1; D is possibly TRBD1 (5 bases). There are 15 residues in the CDR3. Germline V gene lookup returns CDR1 SGHNT and CDR2 YYREEE (reference sequence). The V gene lost 4 bases and the J gene lost 3 bases, with 16 bases spanning the gap.

This clonotype was recorded a few times. The V and J genes are TRBV6-1 and TRBJ2-2; a possible D gene is TRBD1 (6 bases). Looked up from germline, CDR1 is MNHNS and CDR2 is SASEGT. CDR3 length: 14 residues. V was cut by 4 bases and J by 2 bases, with 8 bases left in between. DNA for the CDR3: TGTGCCAGCAGTGTACAGGGAAACACCGGGGAGCTGTTTTTT. This translates into CASSVQGNTGELFF.

The chain recombines TRBV20-1 with TRBJ2-7; D perhaps matches TRBD1 (7 bases). Germline V CDR1 and CDR2: DFQATT, SNEGSKA (reference sequence). The CDR3 spans 12 residues. Trimming removed 6 bases from V and 3 bases from J, with 12 bases in between. The CDR3 DNA is TGCAGTGCCCGGCAGGGGGGCTACGAGCAGTACTTC. This codes for CSARQGGYEQYF.

This clonotype was detected a few times. The V and J genes are TRBV10-3 and TRBJ2-1; D possibly corresponds to TRBD2 (5 bases). Germline V CDR1 and CDR2: ENHRY, SYGVKD. V gave up 0 bases and J gave up 0 bases, with 15 bases separating them. This CDR3 has 18 amino acids. In DNA form, the CDR3 reads TGTGCCATCAGTGAGTCTGGCGTGGGAGAGCCCTCCTACAATGAGCAGTTCTTC. Translated, it gives CAISESGVGEPSYNEQFF.

The gene calls are TRBV16 and TRBJ1-6, with D maybe TRBD1 (6 bases). Trimming took off 2 bases at V and 4 bases at J, with 15 bases between the two ends. CDR3 size: 17 residues. Germline assignment: CDR1 KGHSY and CDR2 FQNENV. Here the CDR3 reads CASSQRSPGQYNSPLHF. DNA of the CDR3: TGTGCCAGCAGCCAACGGAGTCCGGGACAATATAATTCACCCCTCCACTTT.

The table lists this clonotype with a few counts. The chain has TRBV7-8 and TRBJ2-1, with D uncertain. V gave up 2 bases and J gave up 6 bases, with 8 bases separating them. The CDR3 has 13 residues. From germline, CDR1 is SGHVS and CDR2 FQNEAQ. The CDR3 DNA reads TGTGCCAGCAGCTTACGTATGGTCAATGAGCAGTTCTTC. Translating it yields CASSLRMVNEQFF.

This clonotype occurred many times. This chain links TRBV5-1 with TRBJ1-1; the D gene is possibly TRBD1 (5 bases). Trimming pared 4 bases from V and 1 base from J, leaving 11 bases between. Germline V gene sequence: CDR1 SGHRS, CDR2 YFSETQ. This CDR3 comprises 14 residues. In nucleotides, the CDR3 is TGCGCCAGCAGCCTGATCGGGACGAACACTGAAGCTTTCTTT. Protein product: CASSLIGTNTEAFF.

This clonotype appeared a few times. The V gene is TRBV12-3 or TRBV12-4, the J gene TRBJ2-1; 7 bases are a match to TRBD1. Trimming took 3 bases from V and 7 from J; bases not matched to a gene: 9. The CDR3 runs 15 residues. DNA of the CDR3: TGTGCCAGCAGTTTTCCACAGGGGAAATGGAATGAGCAGTTCTTC. Residues: CASSFPQGKWNEQFF.

The chain uses TRBV2 and TRBJ1-5; D not certain. Germline CDR1 and CDR2: SNHLY and FYNNEI. Trimming left V 5 bases short and J 6 bases short, with 14 bases between. The CDR3 has 14 amino acids. The CDR3 DNA reads TGTGCCAGCAGTAGCGTCCGACACGGTCAGCCCCAGCATTTT. It codes for CASSSVRHGQPQHF.

V gene TRBV12-3 or TRBV12-4 combines with J gene TRBJ2-5, with 7 nucleotides matching TRBD1. The V and J ends lost 6 bases and 2 bases, in that order; junction bases with no gene match: 21. The CDR3 covers 19 residues. The CDR3 DNA reads as TGTGCCAGCAGCCAAGAACTCGGATCACGGGACAGTGAACAAGAGACCCAGTACTTC. This codes for CASSQELGSRDSEQETQYF.

This clonotype was found a few times. This chain connects TRBV4-1 to TRBJ2-2; 10 bases map to TRBD1. Per germline, CDR1 MGHRA and CDR2 YSYEKL. Trimming took 8 bases from V and 4 from J; bases not matched to a gene: 7. This CDR3 is built from 15 residues. The CDR3 DNA sequence: TGCGCCAGCGGACCGGGACAGGGGCCCACCGGGGAGCTGTTTTTT. This gives the protein CASGPGQGPTGELFF.

The chain has TRBV12-3 or TRBV12-4 and TRBJ1-2; TRBD1 matches 9 bases. J gave up 8 bases and V 8 bases, and 6 bases lay outside the gene matches. The CDR3 sequence is 12 residues long. CDR3 in amino acids: CASEGQGPGYTF. The CDR3 coding sequence is TGTGCCAGCGAGGGACAGGGCCCCGGCTACACCTTC.

The chain employs TRBV5-1 and TRBJ2-1, with a tentative D call TRBD2 (6 bases). Trimming stripped 0 bases from V and 9 bases from J, with 16 bases between. CDR1 SGHRS and CDR2 YFSETQ come from the germline V gene. The CDR3 length is 15 residues. DNA of the CDR3: TGCGCCAGCAGCTTGGACCGCCGTACTAGCACTGAGCAGTTCTTC. Its translation is CASSLDRRTSTEQFF.

This clonotype was counted a few times. The chain employs TRBV25-1 and TRBJ2-5; 11 bases are a match to TRBD2. Germline V gene sequence: CDR1 MGHDK, CDR2 SYGVNS. The length of the CDR3 is 15 residues. Trimming took 6 bases from V and 5 from J; bases not matched to a gene: 8. The DNA for the CDR3 is TGTGCCAGCAGGGCCCCGGGACTAGCGGTGGAGACCCAGTACTTC. Its translation: CASRAPGLAVETQYF.

This clonotype came up many times. The rearrangement joins TRBV4-3 to TRBJ2-2; no clear D gene. The CDR3 length is 17 residues. CDR1 and CDR2 from the germline V gene are LGHNA and YSLEER. V lost 0 bases and J 0 bases, leaving 11 bases between the germline ends. For the CDR3, the DNA is TGCGCCAGCAGCCAAGATATACGGGCAGCGAACACCGGGGAGCTGTTTTTT. As protein: CASSQDIRAANTGELFF.

The rearrangement uses TRBV20-1 and TRBJ1-1; D possibly corresponds to TRBD1 (6 bases). There are 11 residues in the CDR3. CDR1 DFQATT and CDR2 SNEGSKA come from the germline V gene (reference sequence). V lost 7 bases and J lost 6, with 12 bases in between. The CDR3 nucleotides are TGCAGTGGGGTCGGGGGCGCTGAAGCTTTCTTT. Its translation: CSGVGGAEAFF.

V is TRBV12-3 or TRBV12-4 and J is TRBJ1-2; tentative D call: TRBD1 (5 bases). This CDR3 is 14 amino acids long. Trimming removed 3 bases from V and 3 bases from J, with 11 bases in between. CDR3 region: CASSLFGGHYGYTF. The CDR3 DNA follows: TGTGCCAGCAGTTTGTTTGGGGGTCACTATGGCTACACCTTC.

The chain links TRBV3-1 to TRBJ2-3; TRBD2 matches 13 bases. J was trimmed by 6 bases and V by 0 bases; bases with no gene match: 6. The V gene's germline CDR1 is LGHDT and CDR2 YNNKEL (reference sequence). The CDR3 totals 17 residues. CDR3 DNA: TGTGCCAGCAGCCAAGATTCTGGACTAGCGGGGGTGGATACGCAGTATTTT. This translates into CASSQDSGLAGVDTQYF.

The chain employs TRBV20-1 and TRBJ2-1; 8 bases map to TRBD1. The CDR3 consists of 17 residues. From germline, CDR1 is DFQATT and CDR2 SNEGSKA (reference sequence). The J segment lost 4 bases and the V segment lost 1 base, leaving 12 bases of the junction unmatched. The CDR3 region is CSARGQGPRAIYNEQFF. CDR3 sequence (DNA): TGCAGTGCTAGAGGACAGGGGCCGCGGGCAATATACAATGAGCAGTTCTTC.

This clonotype came up many times. The V call is TRBV12-3 or TRBV12-4, the J call TRBJ1-5; 7 bases line up with TRBD1. J gave up 9 bases and V 6 bases, and 11 bases lay outside the gene matches. CDR3 size: 14 residues. CDR3 sequence (DNA): TGTGCCAGCAGGCTACAGGGGCCCGGGACGCCCCAGCATTTT. Its protein is CASRLQGPGTPQHF.

The rearrangement links TRBV1 to TRBJ2-3; the tabulated D call, TRBD1, remains unverified against the DNA. TRBV1 is assigned pseudogene status. This CDR3 has 15 residues. The CDR3 DNA follows: TGCACCAGCAGCCATTCGCGGGGGTACACAGATACGCAGTATTTT. This encodes CTSSHSRGYTDTQYF.

The chain combines TRBV5-1 with TRBJ1-5, with D unclear. The CDR3 extends over 15 amino acids. Trimming shortened V by 0 bases and J by 4 bases, and 11 bases separated the two germline ends. Per germline, CDR1 SGHRS and CDR2 YFSETQ. The CDR3 nucleotides read TGCGCCAGCAGCTTGGTCCCAGGCCCTAATCAGCCCCAGCATTTT. The encoded protein is CASSLVPGPNQPQHF.

The chain employs TRBV24-1 and TRBJ1-4; D might be TRBD1 (5 bases). This CDR3 is 17 amino acids long. V was trimmed by 6 bases and J by 0 bases, leaving 16 bases between them. Looked up from germline, CDR1 is KGHDR and CDR2 is SFDVKD. Written as DNA, the CDR3 is TGTGCCACCAGTCTTTCCGGGACTGGGGCAACTAATGAAAAACTGTTTTTT. Protein: CATSLSGTGATNEKLFF.

The CDR3 DNA is TGTGCCAGCAGCTTCCGACTAGCGGGGAAGGGAGAGACCCAGTACTTC. Translation: CASSFRLAGKGETQYF. V usage is TRBV7-2 and J usage is TRBJ2-5; 11 nucleotides align to TRBD2. J was trimmed by 4 bases and V by 3 bases; bases with no gene match: 7. The CDR3 consists of 16 residues. CDR1 is SGHTA and CDR2 is FQGNSA in the germline V gene.

This clonotype was seen only a few times. The V gene is TRBV5-6, the J gene TRBJ2-3; weak D call: TRBD1 (5 bases). Germline CDR1 reads SGHDT; CDR2 reads YYEEEE. The V and J ends lost 0 bases and 6 bases respectively, with 14 bases between them. This CDR3 comprises 15 residues. In nucleotides, the CDR3 is TGTGCCAGCAGCTTGGCTAGGGGCGCATCGGATACGCAGTATTTT. Protein product: CASSLARGASDTQYF.

This clonotype has only a few counts. The V call is TRBV29-1, the J call TRBJ2-1, with D possibly being TRBD1 (6 bases). The V gene's germline CDR1 is SQVTM and CDR2 ANQGSEA. The V end was cut by 3 bases, the J end by 7 bases, with 13 bases between. The CDR3 has 13 residues. The CDR3 protein is CSVETTGLNEQFF. Here the CDR3 DNA reads TGCAGCGTTGAGACCACAGGGTTGAATGAGCAGTTCTTC.

This clonotype has just a few counts. The V and J genes are TRBV15 and TRBJ2-6; perhaps TRBD1 as D (6 bases). There are 15 residues in the CDR3. Germline V gives CDR1 LNHNV, CDR2 YYDKDF (reference sequence). Trimming removed 3 bases at V and 2 bases at J, with 8 bases between. In DNA, the CDR3 is TGTGCCACCAGCAGGTCAGGGGCTGGGGCCAACGTCCTGACTTTC. Encoded protein: CATSRSGAGANVLTF.